These 2 T cell receptor beta chains came from one sample sequenced in a study of OX40 agonist ivuxolimab in advanced cancers. Repertoires were generated with immunoSEQ multiplex PCR, while TCRdb's copy carries only in-frame clones and drops some. In the table there are approximately 76,000 clones, 75% to 85% of which are singletons. Here the sequenced sample was CD4+ or CD8+ T cells sorted from blood, taken in a trial of the OX40 agonist ivuxolimab. The receptors shown here come from an adult with an advanced solid tumor such as melanoma, head and neck, liver or kidney cancer.

The chain recombines TRBV18 with TRBJ2-3; D possibly uses TRBD1 or TRBD2 (6 bases each). The CDR3 runs to 15 residues. Germline CDR1 KGHSH, CDR2 LQKENI. The germline V and J ends were trimmed by 3 bases and 5 bases, with 15 bases remaining between them. The CDR3 DNA reads as TGTGCCAGCTCACCGGTAGGGGGGCCTGAAGATACGCAGTATTTT. It is translated as CASSPVGGPEDTQYF.

V and J are TRBV6-4 and TRBJ2-2; 11 nucleotides agree with TRBD2. The CDR3 has 17 residues. CDR1 MRHNA and CDR2 SNTAGT come from the germline V gene. V lost 2 bases to trimming and J lost 6 bases; unmatched junction nucleotides: 8. The CDR3 nucleotides read TGTGCCAGCAGTGACGCTGCCGGGACTAGCGGCTCCGGGGAGCTGTTTTTT. Protein sequence: CASSDAAGTSGSGELFF.